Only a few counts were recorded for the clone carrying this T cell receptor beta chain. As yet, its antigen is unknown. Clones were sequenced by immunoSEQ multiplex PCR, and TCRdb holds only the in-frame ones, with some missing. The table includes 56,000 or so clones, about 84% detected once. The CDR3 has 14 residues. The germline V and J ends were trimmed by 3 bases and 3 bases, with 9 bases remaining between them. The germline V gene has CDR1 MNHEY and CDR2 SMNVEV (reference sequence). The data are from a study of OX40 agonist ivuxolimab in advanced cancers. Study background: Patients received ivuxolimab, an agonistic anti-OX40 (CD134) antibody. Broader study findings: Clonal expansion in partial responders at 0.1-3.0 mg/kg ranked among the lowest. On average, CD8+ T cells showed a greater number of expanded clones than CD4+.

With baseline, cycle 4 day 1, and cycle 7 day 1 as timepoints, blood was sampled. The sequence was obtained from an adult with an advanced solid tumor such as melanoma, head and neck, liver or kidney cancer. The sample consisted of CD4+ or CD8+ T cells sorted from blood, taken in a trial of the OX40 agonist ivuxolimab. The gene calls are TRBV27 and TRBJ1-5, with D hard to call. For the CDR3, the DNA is TGTGCCAGCAGTTTGAAGCCCCACAATCAGCCCCAGCATTTT. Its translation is CASSLKPHNQPQHF.